This T cell receptor beta chain is drawn from a study of cytomegalovirus exposure and HLA in healthy donors (dated by TCRdb to 2016 to 2017). Describing the broader study: The roughly 670 repertoires of the first cohort and the 120 validation repertoires were produced on the same platform, according to a later analysis. In addition to the first cohort of about 650 subjects, a separate validation cohort of some 120 different subjects was used. The study was designed to test whether signatures of past pathogen exposure could be identified by cataloging public T cell receptors. The study combined high-throughput TCR immunosequencing, statistical association of individual TCRs with disease status, and machine learning to predict cytomegalovirus infection status. The research as a whole found: In a later analysis, TCRs clustered in the first cohort were found to also tend to co-occur in the 130 or so validation repertoires, with approximately 95% of cluster scores above 0. In both the original and validation cohorts, the classifier was reported to diagnose cytomegalovirus status with high specificity and sensitivity. Most TCR sequences were observed very rarely across donors, whereas some public TCRs were present in many individuals. A later analysis lacked HLA typing for the validation cohort, so it scored co-occurrence in that cohort across all 130 or so repertoires. A total of fewer than 200 TCR beta chains were listed by the study as associated with cytomegalovirus. The authors suggested that the approach could potentially be generalized to other disease states and immunological phenotypes. In vitro tests confirmed that a few of the cytomegalovirus-associated TCR beta chains recognize cytomegalovirus antigens.

The germline V gene (reference sequence) supplies CDR1 LNHDA and CDR2 SQIVND. Trimming takes 3 bases from V and 3 bases from J, and the germline ends sit 15 bases apart. From its cysteine to its phenylalanine, the CDR3 spans 15 amino acids. The CDR3 DNA has 45 bases and is translated from base 1. Donors formed part of the validation cohort, which comprised over a hundred subjects and was distinct from the first cohort of 666 subjects. Turning to this clone: Its antigen is still unknown. Per-nucleotide qualities are absent, and no much larger clonotype sits a single base away.

Receptor libraries were prepared by the immunoSEQ multiplex PCR assay. In the source study's methods: A statistical classification framework was built to diagnose cytomegalovirus status from the catalog of TCR beta chain sequences. TCRdb retrieved this table from immuneACCESS and kept in-frame rearrangements only. Not all clones are present; in checked studies, unresolved V genes account for under half, and no reason is known for the remainder. D and trimming were read from the DNA, whereas the V and J calls and clone size are those reported in that table. This sample has 65,000 or so clones in its table, and about 94% of those were observed once. 4.4% of the sample is in the top ten clones.

Sequenced material: PBMCs. This TCR was sampled from a man in his late teens or twenties in good health and CMV-seropositive. The receptor chain draws on TRBV19 and TRBJ2-7; a weak D assignment points to TRBD1 (5 bases agree). DNA sequence: TGTGCCAGTAGTATTAACTGGGGCGCTCTCTACGAGCAGTACTTC. Translated, this gives CASSINWGALYEQYF.